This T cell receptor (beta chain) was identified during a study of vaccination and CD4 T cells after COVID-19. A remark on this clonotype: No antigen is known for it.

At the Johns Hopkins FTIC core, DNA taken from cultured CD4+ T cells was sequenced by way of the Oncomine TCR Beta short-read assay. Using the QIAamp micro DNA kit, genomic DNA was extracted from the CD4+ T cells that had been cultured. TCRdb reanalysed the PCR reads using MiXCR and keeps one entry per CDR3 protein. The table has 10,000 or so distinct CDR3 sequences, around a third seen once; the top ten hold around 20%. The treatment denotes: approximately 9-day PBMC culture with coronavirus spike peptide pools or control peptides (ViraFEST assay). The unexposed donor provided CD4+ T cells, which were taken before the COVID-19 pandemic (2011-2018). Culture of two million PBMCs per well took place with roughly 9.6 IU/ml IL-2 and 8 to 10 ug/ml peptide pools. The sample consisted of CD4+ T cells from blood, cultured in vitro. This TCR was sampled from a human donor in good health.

The CDR3 coding sequence is TGTGCCAGCAGCCGGCTGGGGGGATCCCAAGAGACCCAGTACTTC. Its translation is CASSRLGGSQETQYF. V usage is TRBV5-4 and J usage is TRBJ2-5, with D possibly TRBD2 on 6 matching bases. This CDR3 contains 15 residues. Germline V lookup: CDR1 SGHNT, CDR2 YYREEE (reference sequence). The V gene lost 4 bases and the J gene lost 1 base, with 14 bases spanning the gap.